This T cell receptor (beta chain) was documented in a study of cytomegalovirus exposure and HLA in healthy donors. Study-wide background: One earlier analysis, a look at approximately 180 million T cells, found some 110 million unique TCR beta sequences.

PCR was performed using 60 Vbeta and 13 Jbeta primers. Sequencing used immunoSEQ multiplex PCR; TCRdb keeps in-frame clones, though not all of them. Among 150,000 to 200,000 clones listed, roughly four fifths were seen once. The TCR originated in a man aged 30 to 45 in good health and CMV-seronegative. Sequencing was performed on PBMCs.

CDR3 sequence: CASTWTGSNQPQHF. The CDR3 DNA sequence: TGTGCCAGCACCTGGACAGGCAGCAATCAGCCCCAGCATTTT. The chain joins TRBV27 to TRBJ1-5; the match to TRBD1 covers 7 bases. The CDR3 runs 14 residues. Germline V gene lookup returns CDR1 MNHEY and CDR2 SMNVEV (reference sequence). Trimming took 7 bases from V and 1 from J; bases not matched to a gene: 4.